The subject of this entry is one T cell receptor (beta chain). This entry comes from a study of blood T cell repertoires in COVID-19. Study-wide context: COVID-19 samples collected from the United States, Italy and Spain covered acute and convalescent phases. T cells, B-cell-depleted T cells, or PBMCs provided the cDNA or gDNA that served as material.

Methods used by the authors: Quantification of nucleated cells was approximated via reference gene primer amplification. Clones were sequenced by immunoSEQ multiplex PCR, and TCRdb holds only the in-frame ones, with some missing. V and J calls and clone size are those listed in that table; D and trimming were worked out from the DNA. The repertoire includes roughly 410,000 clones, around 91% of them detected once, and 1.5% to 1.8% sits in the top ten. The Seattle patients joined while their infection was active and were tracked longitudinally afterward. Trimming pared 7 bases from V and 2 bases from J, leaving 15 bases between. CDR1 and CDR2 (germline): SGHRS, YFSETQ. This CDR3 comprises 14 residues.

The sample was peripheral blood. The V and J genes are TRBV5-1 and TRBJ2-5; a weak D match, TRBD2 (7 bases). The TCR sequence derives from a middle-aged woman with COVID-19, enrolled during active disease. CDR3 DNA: TGCGCCAGCGGGGGGGGACACATACAAGAGACCCAGTACTTC. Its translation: CASGGGHIQETQYF.